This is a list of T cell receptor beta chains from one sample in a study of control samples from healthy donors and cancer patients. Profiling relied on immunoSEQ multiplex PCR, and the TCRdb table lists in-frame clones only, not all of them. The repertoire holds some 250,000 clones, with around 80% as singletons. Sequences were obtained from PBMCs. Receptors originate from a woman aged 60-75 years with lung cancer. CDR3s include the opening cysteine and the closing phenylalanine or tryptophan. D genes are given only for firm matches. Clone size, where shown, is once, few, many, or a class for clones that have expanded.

TGCGCCAGCAGCTTGGCGACGGGGGGCACTGAAGCTTTCTTT | CASSLATGGTEAFF | TRBV5-1 | NA | TRBJ1-1 | NA
TGTGCCAGCAGCCCCAGCTGGTCTAGCACAGATACGCAGTATTTT | CASSPSWSSTDTQYF | TRBV3-1/TRBV3-2 | NA | TRBJ2-3 | once
TGTGCCAGCAGCTTGGCCCAGCGGGAGGACGAGCAGTACTTC | CASSLAQREDEQYF | TRBV5-4 | TRBD2 | TRBJ2-7 | few
TGCGCCAGCAGCCGTGACCCCAATGCGGCAGATACGCAGTATTTT | CASSRDPNAADTQYF | TRBV5-1 | NA | TRBJ2-3 | NA
TGTGCCAGCAGTGGAGGGACTAGCGGCTTAAATGAGCAGTTCTTC | CASSGGTSGLNEQFF | TRBV2 | TRBD2 | TRBJ2-1 | NA
TGTGCCAGCAGCTCCCGAGTGGGGGAATACGAGCAGTACTTC | CASSSRVGEYEQYF | TRBV5-5 | NA | TRBJ2-7 | NA
TGCGCCAGCAGCTTCCGACAGGCCGGGACAGATACGCAGTATTTT | CASSFRQAGTDTQYF | TRBV5-1 | NA | TRBJ2-3 | NA
TGTGCCAGCAGATTCGACGGACGCTATGGCTACACCTTC | CASRFDGRYGYTF | TRBV6-5 | NA | TRBJ1-2 | NA
TGTGCCAGCAGCTTGGTAGGGGGACCACGAGGTCAGCCCCAGCATTTT | CASSLVGGPRGQPQHF | TRBV5-8 | NA | TRBJ1-5 | NA
TGTGCCAGCAGCCCTGGGACAGAAGATACGCAGTATTTT | CASSPGTEDTQYF | TRBV3-1/TRBV3-2 | TRBD1 | TRBJ2-3 | once
TGTGCCAGCAGCGTAGGGACTAGCGGGGGCGAGCAGTACTTC | CASSVGTSGGEQYF | TRBV9 | TRBD2 | TRBJ2-7 | NA
TGTGCCAGCAGTCAATATCGAGGGGTTGGTGAGCAGTTCTTC | CASSQYRGVGEQFF | TRBV27 | NA | TRBJ2-1 | NA
TGTGCCAGCAGTCCGGGACTAGCGGGAGGGAACACCGGGGAGCTGTTTTTT | CASSPGLAGGNTGELFF | TRBV28 | TRBD2 | TRBJ2-2 | NA
TGCAGCGTTCATCACCCTAACTATGGCTACACCTTC | CSVHHPNYGYTF | TRBV29-1 | NA | TRBJ1-2 | NA
TGTGCCAGCAGCTCACGAGGCGGGGCAGATACGCAGTATTTT | CASSSRGGADTQYF | TRBV7-9 | NA | TRBJ2-3 | NA
TGTGCCGCGAATCATGCGGGCGGGGAGCTGTTTTTT | CAANHAGGELFF | TRBV30 | NA | TRBJ2-2 | NA
TGCGCCAGCAGCTCGGGACTAGCTAATGAGCAGTTCTTC | CASSSGLANEQFF | TRBV4-1 | TRBD2 | TRBJ2-1 | NA
TGTGCCAGCAGTGAGGGCAGTTACTCTGGAAACACCATATATTTT | CASSEGSYSGNTIYF | TRBV6-1 | NA | TRBJ1-3 | NA
TGCGCCAGCAGCCATACTAGCGGGGGGGACACCGGGGAGCTGTTTTTT | CASSHTSGGDTGELFF | TRBV5-1 | TRBD2 | TRBJ2-2 | NA
TGTGCCACCAGGCCGGGACAGGGACCCGAGCAGTACTTC | CATRPGQGPEQYF | TRBV25-1 | TRBD1 | TRBJ2-7 | NA
TGTGCCAGCACCCGTGACAGGGGGGGCACTGAAGCTTTCTTT | CASTRDRGGTEAFF | TRBV6-5 | TRBD1 | TRBJ1-1 | NA
TGTGCCAGTAGTATCCTCGGGCTCCACTCTGGGGCCAACGTCCTGACTTTC | CASSILGLHSGANVLTF | TRBV19 | NA | TRBJ2-6 | NA
TGTGCCAGCAGCTACAGGGTCGACGAGCAGTACTTC | CASSYRVDEQYF | TRBV5-6 | NA | TRBJ2-7 | once
TGTGCCAGCAGTGAACCGGGACTAGCGAGCCACAATGAGCAGTTCTTC | CASSEPGLASHNEQFF | TRBV6-1 | TRBD2 | TRBJ2-1 | NA
TGTGCCAGCAGCCAAGGGGACACGGTGAACACTGAAGCTTTCTTT | CASSQGDTVNTEAFF | TRBV3-1/TRBV3-2 | NA | TRBJ1-1 | NA
TGTGCCAGCAGCCAAGATCTGGGAAGGGGCTACACCTTC | CASSQDLGRGYTF | TRBV3-1/TRBV3-2 | NA | TRBJ1-2 | NA
TGCGCCAGCAGTCAAAAGAACGACGGTAGCAATCAGCCCCAGCATTTT | CASSQKNDGSNQPQHF | TRBV23-1 | NA | TRBJ1-5 | NA
TGTGCCAGCAGCTGGGGGACAGACAATCAGCCCCAGCATTTT | CASSWGTDNQPQHF | TRBV5-5 | TRBD1 | TRBJ1-5 | NA
TGTGCCAGCAGCGTGGACCCTAATCAGCCCCAGCATTTT | CASSVDPNQPQHF | TRBV9 | NA | TRBJ1-5 | NA
TGTGCCAGCAGCTTAGGGCCCCTGGGCACAGATACGCAGTATTTT | CASSLGPLGTDTQYF | TRBV5-4 | NA | TRBJ2-3 | NA
TGTGCCAGCAGCCTGACGGGACTAGTGGGGAATGAGCAGTTCTTC | CASSLTGLVGNEQFF | TRBV5-4 | TRBD2 | TRBJ2-1 | NA
TGTGCCACCAGCAGAGGTAGGGCAGCGGGTGAAAAACTGTTTTTT | CATSRGRAAGEKLFF | TRBV15 | NA | TRBJ1-4 | NA
TGCGCCAGCAGTATTAGTGGGGGATCAGAGACCCAGTACTTC | CASSISGGSETQYF | TRBV5-1 | NA | TRBJ2-5 | once
TGTGCCAGCCTCCGAGGGGGACACGATAAAGAGACCCAGTACTTC | CASLRGGHDKETQYF | TRBV27 | NA | TRBJ2-5 | NA
TGTGCCAGCAGCTCGCTAGGGCAGGGCGAGCAGTACTTC | CASSSLGQGEQYF | TRBV7-3 | NA | TRBJ2-7 | NA
TGTGCCAGCAGTGAAGACGTGAACACTGAAGCTTTCTTT | CASSEDVNTEAFF | TRBV2 | NA | TRBJ1-1 | NA
TGCGCCAGCAGTCCCCAGGTATCCTCTGGAAACACCATATATTTT | CASSPQVSSGNTIYF | TRBV10-1 | NA | TRBJ1-3 | few
TGTGCCATCAGTGAGGACAATAGAGTCCAGTACTTC | CAISEDNRVQYF | TRBV10-3 | NA | TRBJ2-5 | NA
TGTGCCAGCAGCCAAGGACTAGCGGGGTCTAGAGAGCAGTACTTC | CASSQGLAGSREQYF | TRBV3-1/TRBV3-2 | TRBD2 | TRBJ2-7 | NA
TGTGCCAGCCGGGAGTTGGACGGCTACACCTTC | CASRELDGYTF | TRBV2 | NA | TRBJ1-2 | NA
TGTGCCAGCAGCTTGGCAGACTGGACGGGTACCGGGGAGCTGTTTTTT | CASSLADWTGTGELFF | TRBV5-8 | NA | TRBJ2-2 | NA
TGTGCCAGCAAGGGGAGCTCTGGGGCCAACGTCCTGACTTTC | CASKGSSGANVLTF | TRBV2 | NA | TRBJ2-6 | NA
TGTGCCAGCAGCTTAGACTTACACATATACGAGCAGTACTTC | CASSLDLHIYEQYF | TRBV7-9 | NA | TRBJ2-7 | NA
TGCGCCAGCAGCTTGGTGGCCGGGAACACTGAAGCTTTCTTT | CASSLVAGNTEAFF | TRBV5-1 | NA | TRBJ1-1 | NA
TGTGCCAGCAGTTACCTGACAGGGTGGGTCGACGAGCAGTACTTC | CASSYLTGWVDEQYF | TRBV6-5 | TRBD1 | TRBJ2-7 | NA
TGTGCCACCAGCACATGGGGGGGGACGGGCGAGCAGTACTTC | CATSTWGGTGEQYF | TRBV24-1 | TRBD2 | TRBJ2-7 | NA
TGTGCCAGCAGCCCGATCGGCCTGCAGGAGACCCAGTACTTC | CASSPIGLQETQYF | TRBV7-2 | NA | TRBJ2-5 | NA
TGTGCCAGCAGTTTTCTTGACGGGACAGGGATAGATGGCTACACCTTC | CASSFLDGTGIDGYTF | TRBV28 | TRBD1 | TRBJ1-2 | NA
TGTGCCAGCTCTATAGGAGCGGATGGGGATACGCAGTATTTT | CASSIGADGDTQYF | TRBV28 | NA | TRBJ2-3 | NA
TGTGCCAGCAGCCAAGATGGGCTAGCCTACGAGCAGTACTTC | CASSQDGLAYEQYF | TRBV4-2 | NA | TRBJ2-7 | NA
TGTGCCAGCAGCGGGCCGCCATCCTACGAGCAGTACTTC | CASSGPPSYEQYF | TRBV27 | NA | TRBJ2-7 | NA
TGTGCCAGCAGGATCAATCAGAACTATGGCTACACCTTC | CASRINQNYGYTF | TRBV28 | NA | TRBJ1-2 | NA
TGTGCCAGCAGCTTGTGGAAAGGGGGCTCGAGCAATCAGCCCCAGCATTTT | CASSLWKGGSSNQPQHF | TRBV5-8 | TRBD1 | TRBJ1-5 | few
TGTGCCAGCAGCCAAGGAGCGGGAACTACAGATACGCAGTATTTT | CASSQGAGTTDTQYF | TRBV4-2 | TRBD2 | TRBJ2-3 | NA
TGTGCCATTTCGGAGAGGGACACTGAAGCTTTCTTT | CAISERDTEAFF | TRBV28 | NA | TRBJ1-1 | once
TGTGCCAGCAGTCGGACAGGGACTTTTGCCCAGCATTTT | CASSRTGTFAQHF | TRBV12-3/TRBV12-4 | TRBD1 | TRBJ1-5 | NA
TGTGCCACCCGAGAAACGGGGGACTATGGCTACACCTTC | CATRETGDYGYTF | TRBV25-1 | NA | TRBJ1-2 | NA
TGTGCCAGCAGCTCACAGGGGATGGGGACTGAAGCTTTCTTT | CASSSQGMGTEAFF | TRBV11-2 | TRBD1 | TRBJ1-1 | NA
TGTGCCAGCAGTGTTAACAGGGTGATGGAGGCTTTCTTT | CASSVNRVMEAFF | TRBV2 | NA | TRBJ1-1 | NA